Shown below are 30 T cell receptor beta chains from a single sample sequenced in a study of T cell changes during pregnancy in multiple sclerosis. Libraries were prepared by immunoSEQ multiplex PCR; TCRdb keeps only in-frame clonotypes and omits some of them. The table includes about 40,000 clones, roughly 93% detected once. Sample: CD4+ T cells from peripheral blood mononuclear cells, taken before pregnancy. The source of these receptors is a female donor with multiple sclerosis, enrolled in a pregnancy study.

The rearrangement joins TRBV7-8 to TRBJ2-7; 12 positions agree with TRBD2. There are 18 residues in the CDR3. Unmatched junction bases numbered 6, after V lost 0 bases and J lost 0 bases. In germline, CDR1 is SGHVS, CDR2 FQNEAQ. CDR3 in DNA: TGTGCCAGCAGCTTAGCACTAGCGGGAGGCTCCCACTCCTACGAGCAGTACTTC. The encoded protein is CASSLALAGGSHSYEQYF.

This rearrangement joins TRBV28 to TRBJ2-3; D is ambiguous. Looked up from germline, CDR1 is MDHEN and CDR2 is SYDVKM. Trimming took 3 bases from V and 6 from J, leaving 7 bases between them. CDR3 length: 12 residues. CDR3 sequence: CASSLYSDTQYF. For the CDR3, the DNA is TGTGCCAGCAGTTTGTACTCGGATACGCAGTATTTT. The entire variable domain, with the rest obtained from reference TRBV28 and TRBJ2-3, is as follows: DVKVTQSSRYLVKRTGEKVFLECVQDMDHENMFWYRQDPGLGLRLIYFSYDVKMKEKGDIPEGYSVSREKKERFSLILESASTNQTSMYLCASSLYSDTQYFGPGTRLTVL.

The DNA for the CDR3 is TGTGCCAGTAGTATCCAGGGGGCGGCAGATACGCAGTATTTT. Its translation: CASSIQGAADTQYF. The V and J genes are TRBV19 and TRBJ2-3, with 8 bases that match TRBD1. Per germline, CDR1 LNHDA and CDR2 SQIVND (reference sequence). J gave up 4 bases and V 3 bases, and 3 bases lay outside the gene matches. CDR3 size: 14 residues.

V gene TRBV6-6 combines with J gene TRBJ2-2, with 13 bases lining up with TRBD2. With 7 bases clipped from V and 5 bases from J, the junction kept 7 bases outside the gene matches. CDR3 length equals 16 residues. The germline V gene has CDR1 MNHNY and CDR2 SVGAGI (reference sequence). Here the CDR3 DNA reads TGTGCCAGCACAAGGACTAGCGGGAGAGGTACCGGGGAGCTGTTTTTT. Its protein product is CASTRTSGRGTGELFF.

The chain has TRBV28 and TRBJ2-7; 9 positions agree with TRBD2. Germline CDR1 MDHEN, CDR2 SYDVKM. CDR3 length equals 15 residues. The J segment lost 2 bases and the V segment lost 5 bases, leaving 7 bases of the junction unmatched. DNA for the CDR3: TGTGCCAGCAGTGGCGGGAGGGCCGGCACCTACGAGCAGTACTTC. Its protein product is CASSGGRAGTYEQYF.

The J gene is TRBJ2-1, the V gene TRBV5-8; TRBD1 is a possible D gene (5 bases). Germline CDR1 and CDR2: SGHTS and YDEGEE. The CDR3 consists of 16 residues. Trimming took off 0 bases at V and 2 bases at J, with 12 bases between the two ends. The CDR3 protein is CASSLALRQTYNEQFF. CDR3 DNA: TGTGCCAGCAGCTTGGCCTTGAGACAGACCTACAATGAGCAGTTCTTC.

This chain links TRBV6-5 with TRBJ2-5, with D perhaps TRBD1 (6 bases). The CDR3 length is 14 residues. The V end was cut by 0 bases, the J end by 5 bases, with 10 bases between. Germline CDR1 is MNHEY and CDR2 is SVGAGI. The CDR3 protein is CASSYSGGWETQYF. CDR3 DNA: TGTGCCAGCAGTTACTCAGGGGGATGGGAGACCCAGTACTTC.

J is TRBJ2-3 and V is TRBV11-1; TRBD2 matches at 8 bases. Per germline, CDR1 SGHAT and CDR2 FQDESV (reference sequence). J gave up 2 bases and V 7 bases, and 8 bases lay outside the gene matches. This CDR3 is built from 15 residues. The CDR3 DNA sequence: TGTGCCAGCATCGCACCCGGGGGGGTCACAGATACGCAGTATTTT. It is translated as CASIAPGGVTDTQYF. The entire variable domain, with the rest obtained from reference TRBV11-1 and TRBJ2-3, is as follows: EAEVAQSPRYKITEKSQAVAFWCDPISGHATLYWYRQILGQGPELLVQFQDESVVDDSQLPKDRFSAERLKGVDSTLKIQPAELGDSAMYLCASIAPGGVTDTQYFGPGTRLTVL.

The chain has TRBV5-8 and TRBJ1-2; D not certain. The V end lost 2 bases, the J end lost 4 bases, and 12 bases lay between the germline ends. The CDR3 covers 14 residues. Germline V gives CDR1 SGHTS, CDR2 YDEGEE. The CDR3 DNA is TGTGCCAGCAGCTTTGATCCGGGAACCTATGGCTACACCTTC. This encodes CASSFDPGTYGYTF. The full variable domain, in which reference TRBV5-8 and TRBJ1-2 provide the parts outside the CDR3, is EAGVTQSPTHLIKTRGQQATLRCSPISGHTSVYWYQQALGLGLQFLLWYDEGEERNRGNFPPRFSGRQFPNYSSELNVNALELEDSALYLCASSFDPGTYGYTFGSGTRLTVV.

About this clone itself: Other nucleotide sequences from this sample produce the same CDR3. The V and J genes are TRBV5-1 and TRBJ2-3, with D perhaps matching TRBD2 (6 bases). Germline CDR1 SGHRS, CDR2 YFSETQ. This CDR3 comprises 14 residues. V lost 0 bases and J 1 base, leaving 6 bases between the germline ends. The CDR3 here is CASSLAGGTDTQYF. CDR3 nucleotide sequence: TGCGCCAGCAGCTTGGCGGGAGGCACAGATACGCAGTATTTT.

The chain carries TRBV27 and TRBJ2-3, with 10 nucleotides matching TRBD2. CDR1 MNHEY and CDR2 SMNVEV come from the germline V gene (reference sequence). The CDR3 runs to 15 residues. V was clipped by 6 bases and J by 2 bases; unmatched bases: 5. The CDR3 DNA follows: TGTGCCAGCAGAAAACTAGCGGGAAACACAGATACGCAGTATTTT. Translation gives CASRKLAGNTDTQYF.

This chain uses TRBV5-1 with TRBJ2-1; tentatively, D is TRBD1 (6 bases). The CDR3 extends over 15 amino acids. The V and J ends lost 1 base and 5 bases respectively, with 13 bases between them. Per germline, CDR1 SGHRS and CDR2 YFSETQ. The CDR3 spells CASSLLRTDDNEQFF. In DNA form, the CDR3 reads TGCGCCAGCAGCTTGCTCCGGACAGACGACAATGAGCAGTTCTTC.

A few counts support this clone. This rearrangement joins TRBV10-3 to TRBJ1-1, with a weak D call TRBD1 (6 bases). Between the trimmed V and J ends, which lost 2 bases and 1 base, there was a span of 17 bases. Germline V CDR1 and CDR2: ENHRY, SYGVKD. The CDR3 covers 17 residues. CDR3 DNA: TGTGCCATCAGTGAGAGTCGGCAGGGGAAGACGAACACTGAAGCTTTCTTT. Protein: CAISESRQGKTNTEAFF.

The chain is built from TRBV27 and TRBJ2-5; 9 bases are a match to TRBD1. This CDR3 has 18 residues. Germline CDR1 and CDR2: MNHEY and SMNVEV (reference sequence). Trimming removed 1 base from V and 5 bases from J; junction bases left unmatched: 14. CDR3 DNA sequence: TGTGCCAGCAGTTTATTTTTTAAGGGGACAGGGAGGGGGGAGACCCAGTACTTC. Amino acids: CASSLFFKGTGRGETQYF.

The rearrangement uses TRBV4-2 and TRBJ2-5; 7 nucleotides line up with TRBD2. The CDR3 loop spans 17 amino acids. Germline assignment: CDR1 LGHNA and CDR2 YNFKEQ. Unmatched junction bases numbered 10, after V lost 1 base and J lost 2 bases. The CDR3 DNA reads as TGTGCCAGCAGCCAAGGGGGGGGTTCCCAAAGTCAAGAGACCCAGTACTTC. This gives the protein CASSQGGGSQSQETQYF.

The V call is TRBV5-1, the J call TRBJ2-5; tentative D call: TRBD2 (5 bases). The CDR3 extends over 14 amino acids. Trimming shortened V by 4 bases and J by 5 bases, and 15 bases separated the two germline ends. Germline CDR1 and CDR2: SGHRS and YFSETQ. The CDR3: CASSAGGFKETQYF. Written as DNA, the CDR3 is TGCGCCAGCAGCGCGGGTGGTTTCAAGGAGACCCAGTACTTC.

The gene calls are TRBV19 and TRBJ1-1; D is undetermined. The CDR3 length is 15 residues. With 5 bases removed from V and 0 bases from J, the gap between germline ends came to 13 bases. CDR1 and CDR2 (germline): LNHDA, SQIVND (reference sequence). The CDR3 DNA is TGTGCCAGTAGTCCCCGTGGCAGTCTGAACACTGAAGCTTTCTTT. Its translation: CASSPRGSLNTEAFF.

The genes are TRBV10-2 and TRBJ2-5, with TRBD2 as a possible D gene (5 bases). Judging by the DNA end, TRBJ2-7 fits better; the J call may be wrong. CDR1 and CDR2 from the germline V gene are WSHSY and SAAADI. There are 18 residues in the CDR3. The CDR3 is CASSRSLSGGQLSYEQYF. As DNA, the CDR3 is TGCGCCAGCAGCCGGTCGCTCTCGGGCGGGCAGCTATCCTACGAGCAGTACTTC.

This sequence joins TRBV5-6 and TRBJ2-3; D not certain. Germline-derived CDR1 and CDR2 are SGHDT and YYEEEE. The V end was cut by 2 bases, the J end by 3 bases, with 7 bases between. There are 13 residues in the CDR3. The DNA of the CDR3 is TGTGCCAGCAGCTTTGGCAGGACAGATACGCAGTATTTT. Residues: CASSFGRTDTQYF. The full variable domain, its missing parts supplied by reference TRBV5-6 and TRBJ2-3, is DAGVTQSPTHLIKTRGQQVTLRCSPKSGHDTVSWYQQALGQGPQFIFQYYEEEERQRGNFPDRFSGHQFPNYSSELNVNALLLGDSALYLCASSFGRTDTQYFGPGTRLTVL.

The chain carries TRBV27 and TRBJ2-5, with 9 bases matching TRBD1. V lost 5 bases to trimming and J lost 4 bases; unmatched junction nucleotides: 8. The CDR3 runs to 15 residues. Germline CDR1 reads MNHEY; CDR2 reads SMNVEV (reference sequence). In nucleotides, the CDR3 is TGTGCCAGCAGTCCGGGACAGGGTAAGGGAGAGACCCAGTACTTC. This gives the protein CASSPGQGKGETQYF.

This clone appeared a single time. The J gene is TRBJ2-1, the V gene TRBV7-2, with D possibly TRBD2 on 6 matching bases. The CDR3 has 16 amino acids. Trimming took 1 base from V and 2 from J, leaving 12 bases between them. CDR1 is SGHTA, CDR2 FQGNSA, per germline. The CDR3 loop reads CASSLGVGSTYNEQFF. The DNA for the CDR3 is TGTGCCAGCAGCTTAGGGGTCGGGAGCACCTACAATGAGCAGTTCTTC.

The rearrangement uses TRBV25-1 and TRBJ1-1; D may be TRBD1 (6 bases). Germline V lookup: CDR1 MGHDK, CDR2 SYGVNS. The CDR3 contains 14 residues. V was shortened by 4 bases and J by 1 base, with 10 bases between the two germline ends. CDR3 in DNA: TGTGCCAGCAGTGCGGACAGAAAGAACACTGAAGCTTTCTTT. Translated, it gives CASSADRKNTEAFF.

The rearrangement links TRBV7-9 to TRBJ1-1; D possibly corresponds to TRBD1 (6 bases). Germline V gives CDR1 SEHNR, CDR2 FQNEAQ (reference sequence). CDR3 length equals 14 residues. V lost 1 base, J lost 2 bases, and 8 bases lay in between. The CDR3 loop reads CASSLGTANTEAFF. In DNA, the CDR3 is TGTGCCAGCAGCTTAGGGACAGCCAACACTGAAGCTTTCTTT.

This rearrangement joins TRBV5-6 to TRBJ2-1; no definite D call. CDR3 length: 15 amino acids. Trimming shortened V by 2 bases and J by 0 bases, and 9 bases separated the two germline ends. Germline V gene data show CDR1 as SGHDT and CDR2 as YYEEEE. The CDR3 here is CASSLDMSSYNEQFF. CDR3 in DNA: TGTGCCAGCAGCTTAGATATGAGCTCCTACAATGAGCAGTTCTTC.

The J gene is TRBJ2-7, the V gene TRBV5-6, with TRBD1 identical over 10 bases. In germline, CDR1 is SGHDT, CDR2 YYEEEE. Losses at the gene ends were 4 bases for V and 2 bases for J; bases not matched to a gene: 9. The CDR3 runs 16 residues. The CDR3 region is CASSLDSGTGAYEQYF. The CDR3 DNA follows: TGTGCCAGCAGCCTCGATTCCGGGACAGGGGCCTACGAGCAGTACTTC.

The rearrangement links TRBV2 to TRBJ2-1; tentatively, D is TRBD2 (7 bases). From germline, CDR1 is SNHLY and CDR2 FYNNEI. V was cut by 3 bases and J by 13 bases, with 19 bases left in between. CDR3 length: 14 residues. The CDR3 loop reads CASSEGGAQGKQFF. The CDR3 DNA is TGTGCCAGCAGTGAGGGGGGGGCGCAGGGAAAACAGTTCTTC.

V usage is TRBV5-4 and J usage is TRBJ2-2; the D gene is possibly TRBD1 (6 bases). CDR1 and CDR2 from the germline V gene are SGHNT and YYREEE (reference sequence). V was pared by 0 bases and J by 6 bases, with 18 bases between. The CDR3 covers 17 residues. CDR3 amino acids: CASSLVQGLPVAGELFF. The CDR3 DNA follows: TGTGCCAGCAGCTTGGTTCAGGGGCTCCCGGTGGCCGGGGAGCTGTTTTTT. The full variable domain, its missing parts supplied by reference TRBV5-4 and TRBJ2-2, is ETGVTQSPTHLIKTRGQQVTLRCSSQSGHNTVSWYQQALGQGPQFIFQYYREEENGRGNFPPRFSGLQFPNYSSELNVNALELDDSALYLCASSLVQGLPVAGELFFGEGSRLTVL.

This chain joins TRBV7-2 and TRBJ2-1; a possible D gene is TRBD1 (6 bases). The germline V gene encodes CDR1 SGHTA and CDR2 FQGNSA. The CDR3 sequence is 16 residues long. Between the trimmed V and J ends, which lost 5 bases and 1 base, there was a span of 15 bases. CDR3 in amino acids: CASSTRDKASYNEQFF. The CDR3, as DNA: TGTGCCAGCAGCACCCGGGACAAGGCGTCCTACAATGAGCAGTTCTTC.

The V call is TRBV29-1, the J call TRBJ2-7; 7 bases agree with TRBD1. The CDR3 is 12 amino acids. The germline gives CDR1 SQVTM, CDR2 ANQGSEA. CDR3 sequence: CSTRQGAYEQYF. DNA for the CDR3: TGCAGTACTCGACAGGGAGCCTACGAGCAGTACTTC.

This chain links TRBV28 with TRBJ1-1; D is possibly TRBD1 (6 bases). The CDR3 sequence is 14 residues long. Trimming removed 5 bases at V and 5 bases at J, with 15 bases between. Germline CDR1 and CDR2: MDHEN and SYDVKM. The DNA for the CDR3 is TGTGCCAGCAGTCCACTCCAGGGGTGGACTGAAGCTTTCTTT. This sequence encodes CASSPLQGWTEAFF. The full variable domain, completed using reference TRBV28 and TRBJ1-1, is DVKVTQSSRYLVKRTGEKVFLECVQDMDHENMFWYRQDPGLGLRLIYFSYDVKMKEKGDIPEGYSVSREKKERFSLILESASTNQTSMYLCASSPLQGWTEAFFGQGTRLTVV.